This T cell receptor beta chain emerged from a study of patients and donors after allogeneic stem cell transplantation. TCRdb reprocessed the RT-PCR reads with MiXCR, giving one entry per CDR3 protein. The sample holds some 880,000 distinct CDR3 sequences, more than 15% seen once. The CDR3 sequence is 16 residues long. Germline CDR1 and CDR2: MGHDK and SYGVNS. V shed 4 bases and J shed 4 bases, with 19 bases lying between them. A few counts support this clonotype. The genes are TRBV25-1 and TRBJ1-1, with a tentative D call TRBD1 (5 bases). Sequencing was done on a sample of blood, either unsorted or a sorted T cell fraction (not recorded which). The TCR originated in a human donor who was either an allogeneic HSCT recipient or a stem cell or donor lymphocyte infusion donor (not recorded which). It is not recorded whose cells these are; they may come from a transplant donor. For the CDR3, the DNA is TGTGCCAGCAGTGGGGGGTCGAATTGGGGTCGCACTGAAGCTTTCTTT. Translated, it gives CASSGGSNWGRTEAFF.